This T cell receptor (beta chain) was obtained from a study of identical twins. MiXCR, applied by TCRdb to the 5' RACE reads, yields one record per CDR3 protein. In the table there are 500,000 to 550,000 distinct CDR3 sequences, about a fifth of which are singletons. The V segment lost 4 bases and the J segment 7 bases; nucleotides outside the gene matches: 8. The CDR3 consists of 15 residues. Per the germline V gene, CDR1 is MNHNS and CDR2 is SASEGT. As for this clonotype: Its target is not known.

Findings and limits, study-wide: Zero-insertion results could be subject to partial confounding by invariant MAIT and iNKT cells.

The data also belong to a second study, concerning yellow fever vaccine responses in identical twins.

The rearrangement joins TRBV6-1 to TRBJ1-4; the match to TRBD1 covers 8 bases. This TCR derives from a woman under 30 in good health. Material for sequencing was CD4+ T cells sorted from blood. CDR3 DNA sequence: TGTGCCAGCAGTGTGACGGGACAGGTCGTTGAAAAACTGTTTTTT. Protein sequence: CASSVTGQVVEKLFF.